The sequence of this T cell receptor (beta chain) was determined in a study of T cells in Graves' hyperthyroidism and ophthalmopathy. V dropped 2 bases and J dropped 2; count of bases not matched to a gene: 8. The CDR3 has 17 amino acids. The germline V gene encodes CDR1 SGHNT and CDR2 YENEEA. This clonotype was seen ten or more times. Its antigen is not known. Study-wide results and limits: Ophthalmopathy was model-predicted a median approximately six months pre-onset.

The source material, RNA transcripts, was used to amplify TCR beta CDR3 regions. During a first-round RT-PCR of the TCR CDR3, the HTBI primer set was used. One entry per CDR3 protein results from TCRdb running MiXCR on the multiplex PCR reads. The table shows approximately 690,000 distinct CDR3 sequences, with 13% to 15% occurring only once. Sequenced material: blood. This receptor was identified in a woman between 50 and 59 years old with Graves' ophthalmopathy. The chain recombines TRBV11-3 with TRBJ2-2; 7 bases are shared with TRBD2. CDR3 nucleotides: TGTGCCAGCAGCTTACGTCGGTCTAGCGGAAACACCGGGGAGCTGTTTTTT. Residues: CASSLRRSSGNTGELFF.